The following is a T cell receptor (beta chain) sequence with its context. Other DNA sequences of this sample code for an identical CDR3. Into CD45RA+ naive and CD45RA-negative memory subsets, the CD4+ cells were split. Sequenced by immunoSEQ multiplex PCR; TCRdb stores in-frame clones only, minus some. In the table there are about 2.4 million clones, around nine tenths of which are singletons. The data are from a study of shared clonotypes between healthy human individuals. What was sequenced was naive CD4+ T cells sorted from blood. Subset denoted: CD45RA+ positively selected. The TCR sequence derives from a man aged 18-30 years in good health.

The CDR3 DNA follows: TGTGCCAGCAGCCCGGGGACTAGCGGCTACGAGCAGTACTTC. Its translation is CASSPGTSGYEQYF. The V gene is TRBV7-2, the J gene TRBJ2-7; 11 bases agree with TRBD2. The CDR3 contains 14 residues. After removal of 5 bases from V and 3 bases from J, the junction contained 3 bases not matched to a gene. Germline loops: CDR1 SGHTA, CDR2 FQGNSA.